This TCR beta chain was profiled in a study of blood T cell repertoires in COVID-19. This table comes from immunoSEQ multiplex PCR, and its TCRdb copy is limited to in-frame clones, with some not included. Of a few hundred thousand clones listed, approximately 85% were seen once; the top ten hold 7.2%. The germline V gene has CDR1 KGHSH and CDR2 LQKENI. The V end lost 4 bases, the J end lost 3 bases, and 9 bases lay between the germline ends. This CDR3 comprises 13 residues. The V and J genes are TRBV18 and TRBJ1-2; the D gene is possibly TRBD1 (6 bases). This receptor was taken from a human donor in a cohort sampled during active COVID-19. Sequencing used peripheral blood. The CDR3 loop is CASSREGDYGYTF. For the CDR3, the DNA is TGTGCCAGCTCACGAGAGGGGGACTATGGCTACACCTTC.